This is a list of T cell receptor beta chains from one sample in a study of OX40 agonist ivuxolimab in advanced cancers. The assay was immunoSEQ multiplex PCR, and TCRdb's table has in-frame clones only and misses some. The table includes roughly 79,000 clones, more than 75% detected once. Specimen: CD4+ or CD8+ T cells sorted from blood, collected in a trial of the OX40 agonist ivuxolimab. These receptors came from an adult with an advanced solid tumor such as melanoma, head and neck, liver or kidney cancer. The CDR3 runs from the conserved cysteine through the conserved F or W. D genes are given only for firm matches. Not all rows give a size; the values are once, few, many and, for expanded clones, a class.

V gene,D gene,CDR3 length,J gene,clone size,CDR3 protein,CDR3 DNA
TRBV5-1,TRBD2,14,TRBJ2-7,-,CASSLGSGRNEQYF,TGCGCCAGCAGCTTAGGGAGCGGGAGAAATGAGCAGTACTTC
TRBV27,TRBD2,14,TRBJ2-3,-,CASSPSGRTDTQYF,TGTGCCAGCAGTCCAAGCGGGAGAACAGATACGCAGTATTTT
TRBV28,-,16,TRBJ1-4,-,CASSLSVRGYGEKLFF,TGTGCCAGCAGTTTAAGCGTACGTGGCTATGGGGAAAAACTGTTTTTT
TRBV5-6,-,15,TRBJ2-7,-,CASSFIGAGRVEQYF,TGTGCCAGCAGCTTTATAGGGGCGGGAAGGGTCGAGCAGTACTTC
TRBV29-1,-,12,TRBJ2-7,-,CSVETSAYEQYF,TGCAGCGTTGAGACTTCTGCCTACGAGCAGTACTTC
TRBV28,-,11,TRBJ1-5,-,CASSLGQPQHF,TGTGCCAGCAGTTTGGGGCAGCCCCAGCATTTT
TRBV6-5,-,12,TRBJ1-5,-,CASSWTNQPQHF,TGTGCCAGCAGTTGGACAAATCAGCCCCAGCATTTT
TRBV6-5,-,14,TRBJ1-5,-,CASRLRGNNQPQHF,TGTGCCAGCAGGCTTCGGGGGAACAATCAGCCCCAGCATTTT
TRBV18,TRBD1,15,TRBJ2-7,-,CASARRGTGAFEQYF,TGTGCCAGCGCACGGCGCGGGACAGGGGCTTTCGAGCAGTACTTC
TRBV29-1,TRBD1,13,TRBJ2-7,-,CSASGQSSYEQYF,TGCAGTGCCTCGGGACAGAGCTCCTACGAGCAGTACTTC
TRBV7-6,TRBD2,17,TRBJ2-3,-,CASSLPGLAASTDTQYF,TGTGCCAGCAGCTTACCAGGACTAGCGGCTAGCACAGATACGCAGTATTTT
TRBV9,-,12,TRBJ2-3,-,CASSAHTDTQYF,TGTGCCAGCAGCGCCCACACAGATACGCAGTATTTT
TRBV2,TRBD1,13,TRBJ1-1,-,CASSWTGNAEAFF,TGTGCCAGCAGTTGGACAGGGAACGCTGAAGCTTTCTTT
TRBV5-1,TRBD2,15,TRBJ2-3,few,CASSSLAGGTDTQYF,TGCGCCAGCAGCTCTTTAGCGGGAGGCACAGATACGCAGTATTTT
TRBV29-1,TRBD2,16,TRBJ2-1,-,CSAYAGGTSGRGEQFF,TGCAGCGCGTACGCCGGGGGGACTAGCGGGAGGGGTGAGCAGTTCTTC
TRBV7-9,-,14,TRBJ1-1,-,CASSLGGGNTEAFF,TGTGCCAGCAGCTTAGGGGGTGGGAACACTGAAGCTTTCTTT
TRBV5-1,-,13,TRBJ2-1,-,CASSAGPDNEQFF,TGCGCCAGCAGCGCCGGACCCGACAATGAGCAGTTCTTC
TRBV19,TRBD1,13,TRBJ2-5,-,CASRQGAGETQYF,TGTGCCAGTAGACAGGGGGCCGGGGAGACCCAGTACTTC
TRBV10-3,-,15,TRBJ2-2,-,CAIMQLAGNTGELFF,TGTGCCATCATGCAGCTGGCGGGAAACACCGGGGAGCTGTTTTTT
TRBV6-1,-,14,TRBJ2-3,-,CASSLSASTDTQYF,TGTGCCAGCAGTCTAAGTGCTAGCACAGATACGCAGTATTTT